This T cell receptor (beta chain) was sequenced for a study of shared clonotypes between healthy human individuals. As for the study in general: Each donor contributed plates that comprised three CD4 naive, three CD4 memory, two CD8 naive and one CD8 memory.

Broader study findings: Sequencing depth was a factor that was expected to affect clonotype sharing among donors. It was the non-shared clonotypes that had lower generation probabilities than clonotypes shared by all four donors.

Trimming removed 8 bases at V and 1 base at J, with 11 bases between. In germline, CDR1 is MDHEN, CDR2 SYDVKM. The CDR3 loop spans 13 amino acids. In the original workflow: There were no quality scores in the junction-only immunoSEQ sequences, so filtering differed. TCRdb's copy holds only in-frame clones and misses some; the assay was immunoSEQ multiplex PCR. V and J calls and clone size follow that table, whereas D and trimming were derived from the DNA. The sample contains about 2.3 million clones, about 92% of which appear only once. This clone was detected once. Its antigen is unidentified. This TCR derives from a man between 18 and 35 years old in good health. Some clones in this sample may be carry-over from other donors' samples. The chain recombines TRBV28 with TRBJ2-5; D ambiguous. Sample: naive CD4+ T cells from PBMCs. Regarding subset: CD45RA+ positively selected. In DNA, the CDR3 is TGTGCCAGCTACTCTCGTATCCAAGAGACCCAGTACTTC. This codes for CASYSRIQETQYF.